These 9 T cell receptor beta chains share one sample of origin, sequenced in a study of CD8+CD57+ T cells in acquired aplastic anemia. CD8+CD57+ cell expansion had been shown by flow cytometry in patients chosen for sequencing. Genomic DNA, the template, was used for profiling of the TCR beta VDJ and CDR3. TCRdb itself ran the reads through MiXCR, one entry per CDR3 protein. The top ten clones hold around 40% of a sample with more than 250,000 distinct CDR3 sequences, 70% to 85% of them seen once. The specimen sequenced was sorted CD4+, CD8+, or CD8+CD57+ T cells (not recorded which) from PBMCs. These receptors all come from a human donor with aplastic anemia.

This rearrangement joins TRBV24-1 to TRBJ2-1; D is perhaps TRBD1 or TRBD2 (6 bases each). Germline loops: CDR1 KGHDR, CDR2 SFDVKD. The CDR3 length is 16 residues. Trimming stripped 4 bases from V and 8 bases from J, with 20 bases between. The CDR3 reads CATSELTGGRSDEQFF. CDR3 bases: TGTGCCACCAGTGAGTTGACAGGAGGGAGATCGGATGAGCAGTTCTTC.

J is TRBJ2-1 and V is TRBV24-1; 11 nucleotides align to TRBD1. The trim removed 10 bases at V and 7 bases at J, leaving 5 bases unmatched. This CDR3 is 13 amino acids long. The V gene's germline CDR1 is KGHDR and CDR2 SFDVKD. The CDR3 DNA reads TGTGCCACAAGGGACAGGGGGGGGAATGAGCAGTTCTTC. Its protein is CATRDRGGNEQFF.

Comments on this clonotype: Since no conserved phenylalanine or tryptophan closes the CDR3, a read error is the likely cause. The limits of the CDR3 on the DNA are not certain, so only TCRdb's listed CDR3 is given. The chain combines TRBV7-8 with TRBJ1-2. The CDR3 contains 13 residues when both ends are counted. Germline loops: CDR1 SGHVS, CDR2 FQNEAQ. This chain's CDR3 is CASSLAGGRGTQY.

This clonotype was detected only a few times. No conserved phenylalanine or tryptophan is present at the end of the CDR3, so a read error is the likely explanation. No DNA is shown, since the ends of the CDR3 on it are uncertain; the CDR3 is the one TCRdb lists. The rearrangement links TRBV6-5 to TRBJ2-7; the D call of TRBD2 is as the table states it, not checked on the DNA. The CDR3 length is 10 residues, termini included. The germline CDR1 and CDR2 sequences are MNHEY and SVGAGI. The CDR3 protein is CASSYDGRDL.

Comments on this clonotype: This CDR3 is missing its conserved last phenylalanine or tryptophan, likely due to a read error. The DNA is left out, because the CDR3 cannot be placed on it with certainty; the CDR3 is given as TCRdb lists it. The chain joins TRBV2 to TRBJ2-2; TRBD1 is the table's D call, not checked against the DNA. Germline CDR1 reads SNHLY; CDR2 reads FYNNEI. Termini included, the CDR3 measures 15 amino acids. The CDR3 spells CASSEAYRNQPQQFG.

About this clonotype: In this CDR3 the conserved last residue, phenylalanine or tryptophan, is missing, so a read error is likely. No DNA is shown, since the ends of the CDR3 on it are uncertain; the CDR3 is the one TCRdb lists. The chain couples TRBV7-9 to TRBJ2-3; TRBD2, the table's D call, lacks a check against the DNA. Counting both end residues, the CDR3 totals 13 amino acids. CDR1 and CDR2 from the germline V gene are SEHNR and FQNEAQ (reference sequence). CDR3 in amino acids: CASREIRTNGTGV.

CDR3 DNA sequence: TGTGCCAGCAGCTTAGTACCCGGGGAGCTGGCTCTTGGATACGAGCAGTACGTC. Translation: CASSLVPGELALGYEQYV. The rearrangement uses TRBV7-9 and TRBJ2-7, with a tentative D call TRBD2 (5 bases). The CDR3 runs to 18 residues. From germline, CDR1 is SEHNR and CDR2 FQNEAQ (reference sequence). V lost 1 base and J 4 bases, leaving 23 bases between the germline ends.

Details on this clonotype: Without the conserved terminal phenylalanine or tryptophan, this CDR3 likely stems from a read error. The rearrangement joins TRBV7-2 to TRBJ1-2, with a possible D match to TRBD1 (5 bases). Germline V gene lookup returns CDR1 SGHTA and CDR2 FQGNSA. The CDR3 consists of 14 residues. Between the trimmed V and J ends, which lost 1 base and 1 base, there was a span of 7 bases. CDR3 in DNA: TGTGCCAGCAGCTTAGGTGGGGGTAACTATGGCTACACCTCC. This encodes CASSLGGGNYGYTS.

The chain employs TRBV5-4 and TRBJ2-1; 7 nucleotides line up with TRBD2. The CDR3 runs 14 residues. Germline V lookup: CDR1 SGHNT, CDR2 YYREEE (reference sequence). The V segment lost 2 bases and the J segment 9 bases; nucleotides outside the gene matches: 8. CDR3 loop: CASSFTSALGEQFF. The CDR3, as DNA: TGTGCCAGCAGCTTTACTAGCGCACTAGGTGAGCAGTTCTTC. The full variable domain, rest sourced from reference TRBV5-4 and TRBJ2-1, is ETGVTQSPTHLIKTRGQQVTLRCSSQSGHNTVSWYQQALGQGPQFIFQYYREEENGRGNFPPRFSGLQFPNYSSELNVNALELDDSALYLCASSFTSALGEQFFGPGTRLTVL.